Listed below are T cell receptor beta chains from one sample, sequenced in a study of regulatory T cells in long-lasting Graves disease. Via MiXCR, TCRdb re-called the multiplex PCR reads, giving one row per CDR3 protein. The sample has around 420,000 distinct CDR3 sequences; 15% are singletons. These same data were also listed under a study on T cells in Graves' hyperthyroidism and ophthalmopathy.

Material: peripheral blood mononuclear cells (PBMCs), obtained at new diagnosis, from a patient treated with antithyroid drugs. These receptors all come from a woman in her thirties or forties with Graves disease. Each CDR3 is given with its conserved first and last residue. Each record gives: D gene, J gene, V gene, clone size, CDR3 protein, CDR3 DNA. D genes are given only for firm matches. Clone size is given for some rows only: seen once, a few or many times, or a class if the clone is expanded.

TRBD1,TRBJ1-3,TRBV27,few,CASKVGTGPGNTIYF,TGTGCCAGCAAGGTCGGGACAGGGCCTGGAAACACCATATATTTT
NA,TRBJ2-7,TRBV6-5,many,CASSYSKGYEQYF,TGTGCCAGCAGTTACTCAAAGGGGTACGAGCAGTACTTC
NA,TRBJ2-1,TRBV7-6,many,CASSLDGGLYNEQFF,TGTGCCAGCAGCCTCGATGGAGGGTTATACAATGAGCAGTTCTTC
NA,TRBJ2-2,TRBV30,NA,CAWRAMGNGELFF,TGTGCCTGGAGGGCCATGGGCAACGGGGAGCTGTTTTTT
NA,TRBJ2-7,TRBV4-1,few,CASSQEIPYEQYF,TGCGCCAGCAGCCAAGAAATTCCCTACGAGCAGTACTTC
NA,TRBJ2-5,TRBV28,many,CASSPPAGTPLLQETQYF,TGTGCCAGCAGCCCACCCGCCGGGACACCACTCCTCCAAGAGACCCAGTACTTC
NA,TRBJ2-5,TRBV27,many,CASSFWGDLETQYF,TGTGCCAGCAGTTTTTGGGGCGACCTAGAGACCCAGTACTTC
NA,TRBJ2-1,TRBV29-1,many,CSVAGPGLYYNEQFF,TGCAGCGTTGCAGGGCCGGGACTCTACTACAATGAGCAGTTCTTC
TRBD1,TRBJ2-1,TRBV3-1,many,CASSQDRVDEQFF,TGTGCCAGCAGCCAGGACAGGGTCGATGAGCAGTTCTTC
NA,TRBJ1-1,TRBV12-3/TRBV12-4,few,CASSFIRGVAAEAFF,TGTGCCAGCAGTTTTATCCGGGGAGTAGCAGCTGAAGCTTTCTTT
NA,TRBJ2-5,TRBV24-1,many,CATSARGFLETQYF,TGTGCCACCAGTGCTAGGGGGTTTTTAGAGACCCAGTACTTC
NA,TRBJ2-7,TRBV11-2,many,CASSLWASGRLKSTSYEQYF,TGTGCCAGCAGCTTATGGGCCTCCGGGCGGCTTAAAAGTACGTCCTACGAGCAGTACTTC
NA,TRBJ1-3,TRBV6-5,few,CASSSWTKGNTIYF,TGTGCCAGCAGTTCCTGGACAAAAGGAAACACCATATATTTT
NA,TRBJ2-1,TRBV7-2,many,CASSPPDNEQFF,TGTGCCAGCAGCCCCCCCGACAATGAGCAGTTCTTC
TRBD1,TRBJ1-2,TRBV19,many,CASSIDGQGYGYTF,TGTGCCAGTAGTATAGACGGACAGGGGTATGGCTACACCTTC
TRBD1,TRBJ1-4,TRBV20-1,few,CSGGQSNEKLFF,TGCAGTGGGGGACAGAGTAATGAAAAACTGTTTTTT
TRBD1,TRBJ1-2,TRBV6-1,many,CASSRQGAAGYTF,TGTGCCAGCAGTCGACAGGGGGCTGCTGGCTACACCTTC
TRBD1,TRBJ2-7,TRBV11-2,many,CASSLVTGVSYEQYF,TGTGCCAGCAGCTTAGTTACAGGGGTTTCCTACGAGCAGTACTTC
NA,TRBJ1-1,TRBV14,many,CASSQVGGSLNTEAFF,TGTGCCAGCAGCCAAGTCGGGGGGTCCCTGAACACTGAAGCTTTCTTT
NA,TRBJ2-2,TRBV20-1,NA,CSARLAGQDTGELFF,TGCAGTGCTAGGCTAGCGGGACAGGACACCGGGGAGCTGTTTTTT
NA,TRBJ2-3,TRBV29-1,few,CSVEVKADTQYF,TGCAGCGTTGAAGTGAAGGCGGATACGCAGTATTTT
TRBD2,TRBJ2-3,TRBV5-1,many,CASSPGTSGPSTDTQYF,TGCGCCAGCAGCCCCGGGACTAGCGGGCCTAGCACAGATACGCAGTATTTT
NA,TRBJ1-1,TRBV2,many,CASSDLANTEAFF,TGTGCCAGCAGTGATTTGGCGAACACTGAAGCTTTCTTT
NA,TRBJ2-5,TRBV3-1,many,CASSRSTGRETQYF,TGTGCCAGCAGCCGCTCGACAGGGAGGGAGACCCAGTACTTC